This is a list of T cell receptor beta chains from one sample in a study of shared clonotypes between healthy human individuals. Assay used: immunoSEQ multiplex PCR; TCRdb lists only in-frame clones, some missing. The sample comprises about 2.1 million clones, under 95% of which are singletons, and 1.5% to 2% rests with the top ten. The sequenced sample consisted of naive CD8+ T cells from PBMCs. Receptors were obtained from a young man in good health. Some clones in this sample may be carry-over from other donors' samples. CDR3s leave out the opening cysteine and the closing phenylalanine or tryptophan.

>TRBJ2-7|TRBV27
ASGLRGVNYEQY
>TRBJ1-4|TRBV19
ASRDLQGPNEKLF
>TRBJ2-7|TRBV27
ASSWGGRYEQY
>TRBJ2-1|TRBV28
ASSPYLEQF
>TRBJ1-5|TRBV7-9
ASSTDRGSNQPQH
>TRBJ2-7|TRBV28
ASSLIRGYEQY
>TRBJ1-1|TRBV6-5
ASSYSGRTEAF
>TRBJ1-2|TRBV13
ASSLTAGTGGGHGYT
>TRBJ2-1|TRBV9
ASSSTWSPPANEQF
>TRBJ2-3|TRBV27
ASTSPHTDTQY
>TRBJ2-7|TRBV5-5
ASSLPSYEQY
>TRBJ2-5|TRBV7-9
ASSFYNEGNETQY
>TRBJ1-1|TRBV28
ASSFGEMNTEAF
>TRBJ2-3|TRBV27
ASSLRGGATTDTQY
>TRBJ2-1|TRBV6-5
ASSYGDSYNEQF